A single count supports the clone carrying this TCR beta chain. Its target is unknown. Relative to the germline gene, one junction end is altered; a read error may explain this. As for time point: newly diagnosed GD, antithyroid drugs for less than 3 months. The TCR library was made from RNA that had been extracted from PBMCs in TRIzol. This specimen comes from a study of regulatory T cells in long-lasting Graves disease. The study, taken as a whole, reports: Newly diagnosed Graves' patients had higher TCR diversity than persistent ones. The study found TRBV28, TRBJ1-2 and TRBJ2-5 favored in persistent disease.

This CDR3 has 13 residues. The germline V gene has CDR1 SGHVS and CDR2 FNYEAQ. For TCR beta, libraries came from iRepertoire HTBI primers and Arm-PCR of CDR3 regions. MiXCR, applied by TCRdb to the multiplex PCR reads, yields one record per CDR3 protein. The sample includes about 210,000 distinct CDR3 sequences, 15% to 20% of them seen just once. These data were also filed under a second study, of T cells in Graves' hyperthyroidism and ophthalmopathy.

The TCR comes from a woman under 40 with Graves disease. The chain carries TRBV7-6 and TRBJ2-7; D is unclear. The sequences come from peripheral blood mononuclear cells (PBMCs), collected at new diagnosis, from a patient treated with antithyroid drugs. The CDR3 DNA is TGTGCCAGCAGCCCCGATGGACCCTACGAGCAGCACTTC. It translates to CASSPDGPYEQHF.